The 29 T cell receptor beta chains listed next were all sequenced from one sample in a study of shared clonotypes between healthy human individuals. The data were produced by immunoSEQ multiplex PCR, yet TCRdb's version contains in-frame clones alone and is incomplete. The sample lists roughly 2 million clones, 90% to 97% seen once, with roughly 0.13% in the top ten. Source material: naive CD4+ T cells sorted from blood. Subset denoted: CD45RA+ positively selected. The receptors shown here come from a man in his late teens or twenties in good health.

The chain joins TRBV6-1 to TRBJ2-7; D gene uncertain. V dropped 7 bases and J dropped 2 bases, with 9 bases sitting between them. Germline values: CDR1 MNHNS, CDR2 SASEGT. The CDR3 is made up of 12 amino acids. DNA of the CDR3: TGTGCCAGCATGTCCATGCCCTACGAGCAGTACTTC. This sequence encodes CASMSMPYEQYF.

V usage is TRBV2 and J usage is TRBJ2-2; TRBD2 is a possible D gene (5 bases). CDR1 and CDR2 (germline): SNHLY, FYNNEI. Trimming removed 0 bases from V and 5 bases from J, with 10 bases in between. The CDR3 is 15 residues long. Here the CDR3 DNA reads TGTGCCAGCAGTGAAGCGCTTGGGGAGACCGGGGAGCTGTTTTTT. Amino acids: CASSEALGETGELFF.

The chain links TRBV5-6 to TRBJ2-1, with TRBD2 as a possible D gene (5 bases). The CDR3 has 15 residues. The germline V gene encodes CDR1 SGHDT and CDR2 YYEEEE. V gave up 0 bases and J gave up 3 bases, with 10 bases separating them. The CDR3 DNA reads TGTGCCAGCAGCTTGGTGGGAGCCGACTACAATGAGCAGTTCTTC. It specifies CASSLVGADYNEQFF.

The chain links TRBV5-1 to TRBJ2-3, with TRBD2 matching over 8 bases. CDR3 length: 17 residues. J lost 4 bases, V lost 4 bases, and 14 bases had no gene match. CDR1 is SGHRS and CDR2 is YFSETQ in the germline V gene. The CDR3 sequence: CASSRSGGPVLPDTQYF. CDR3 nucleotide sequence: TGCGCCAGCAGCCGCTCGGGGGGGCCAGTTCTTCCAGATACGCAGTATTTT. Combining the CDR3 with reference TRBV5-1 and TRBJ2-3 gives the whole variable domain KAGVTQTPRYLIKTRGQQVTLSCSPISGHRSVSWYQQTPGQGLQFLFEYFSETQRNKGNFPGRFSGRQFSNSRSEMNVSTLELGDSALYLCASSRSGGPVLPDTQYFGPGTRLTVL.

The chain combines TRBV2 with TRBJ1-2; D is unclear. There are 18 residues in the CDR3. Germline V gives CDR1 SNHLY, CDR2 FYNNEI. Trimming pared 6 bases from V and 0 bases from J, leaving 23 bases between. CDR3 amino acids: CASRGLPGPRQANYGYTF. In DNA form, the CDR3 reads TGTGCCAGCAGGGGCCTCCCGGGTCCTAGACAAGCTAACTATGGCTACACCTTC.

This chain links TRBV10-3 with TRBJ2-1; D uncertain. The CDR3 runs 13 residues. The V gene lost 8 bases and the J gene lost 8 bases, with 16 bases spanning the gap. Germline loops: CDR1 ENHRY, CDR2 SYGVKD. CDR3 DNA: TGTGCCATCTCTGAGGATCCTAGTGATGAGCAGTTCTTC. This gives the protein CAISEDPSDEQFF.

The table lists this clone with a few counts. The sample has other DNA sequences that encode this CDR3 too. The chain links TRBV10-2 to TRBJ1-1; D might be TRBD1 (5 bases). The V gene lost 2 bases and the J gene lost 1 base, with 5 bases spanning the gap. Germline CDR1 WSHSY, CDR2 SAAADI. CDR3 length equals 13 residues. The CDR3 DNA follows: TGCGCCAGCAGTGAGACAGGGAACACTGAAGCTTTCTTT. Translation gives CASSETGNTEAFF.

J is TRBJ1-1 and V is TRBV5-4; D not resolved. The V end lost 0 bases, the J end lost 0 bases, and 9 bases lay between the germline ends. The germline V gene encodes CDR1 SGHNT and CDR2 YYREEE (reference sequence). This CDR3 contains 15 residues. The chain's CDR3 is CASSLGEPMNTEAFF. The CDR3 DNA is TGTGCCAGCAGCTTGGGAGAGCCTATGAACACTGAAGCTTTCTTT.

The chain employs TRBV18 and TRBJ2-1; 10 bases line up with TRBD2. The V segment lost 3 bases and the J segment 9 bases; nucleotides outside the gene matches: 11. The CDR3 contains 16 residues. CDR1 is KGHSH and CDR2 is LQKENI in the germline V gene. CDR3 nucleotides: TGTGCCAGCTCACCGTTAACTAGCGGGAAGTCTACTGAGCAGTTCTTC. Amino acids: CASSPLTSGKSTEQFF.

The CDR3 sequence is CASSVGVVTGELFF. Written as DNA, the CDR3 is TGTGCCAGCAGTGTAGGTGTCGTCACCGGGGAGCTGTTTTTT. J is TRBJ2-2 and V is TRBV2; the D is unclear. The V end lost 4 bases, the J end lost 4 bases, and 10 bases lay between the germline ends. Germline values: CDR1 SNHLY, CDR2 FYNNEI. CDR3 length: 14 residues.

The rearrangement links TRBV5-1 to TRBJ2-5; D remains ambiguous. This CDR3 is 9 amino acids long. V was clipped by 8 bases and J by 2 bases, with 1 base between them. Germline V lookup: CDR1 SGHRS, CDR2 YFSETQ. The CDR3 DNA reads TGCGCCAGGCAAGAGACCCAGTACTTC. Its translation is CARQETQYF.

The V call is TRBV6-5, the J call TRBJ2-2; 8 nucleotides align to TRBD1. The CDR3 length is 15 residues. The ends lost 5 bases at V and 4 bases at J; junction bases unmatched: 6. Germline V gives CDR1 MNHEY, CDR2 SVGAGI. The CDR3 DNA is TGTGCCAGCAGTCCAGGGGGCGCAGGCACCGGGGAGCTGTTTTTT. Translated, it gives CASSPGGAGTGELFF.

This chain uses TRBV6-1 with TRBJ2-3; 7 nucleotides agree with TRBD1. Germline CDR1 is MNHNS and CDR2 is SASEGT. The V and J ends lost 5 bases and 1 base, in that order; junction bases with no gene match: 6. The length of the CDR3 is 15 residues. CDR3 nucleotide sequence: TGTGCCAGCAGTATACAGGGGTCCGGCACAGATACGCAGTATTTT. It translates to CASSIQGSGTDTQYF.

Details on this clone: A junction end diverges from the germline sequence, so it may reflect a read error. The chain recombines TRBV7-7 with TRBJ2-5, with 14 bases identical to TRBD2. Germline CDR1 and CDR2: SSHAT and FNYEAQ (reference sequence). This CDR3 comprises 15 residues. The CDR3 nucleotides are TGTGCTAGCAGCTTGGGACTAGCGGGGGCTGAGACCCAGTACTTC. Amino acid sequence: CASSLGLAGAETQYF. The full variable domain, with the rest looked up from reference TRBV7-7 and TRBJ2-5, is GAGVSQSPRYKVTKRGQDVTLRCDPISSHATLYWYQQALGQGPEFLTYFNYEAQPDKSGLPSDRFSAERPEGSISTLTIQRTEQRDSAMYRCASSLGLAGAETQYFGPGTRLLVL.

The rearrangement links TRBV5-4 to TRBJ2-1, with 13 bases fitting TRBD2. The junction had 3 bases not matched to a gene; V was cut back by 4 bases and J by 5 bases. The CDR3 runs 15 residues. Per the germline V gene, CDR1 is SGHNT and CDR2 is YYREEE (reference sequence). CDR3 protein: CASSRGLAGNNEQFF. In nucleotides, the CDR3 is TGTGCCAGCAGCCGGGGACTAGCGGGGAACAATGAGCAGTTCTTC.

The chain links TRBV7-2 to TRBJ1-2; D unresolved. V dropped 7 bases and J dropped 7 bases, with 13 bases sitting between them. Germline CDR1 reads SGHTA; CDR2 reads FQGNSA. CDR3 length equals 12 residues. The CDR3 nucleotides are TGTGCCAGCAACAACCCTGGAGGTGGCTACACCTTC. The encoded protein is CASNNPGGGYTF.

J is TRBJ1-1 and V is TRBV5-1, with 9 bases identical to TRBD1. V was pared by 0 bases and J by 2 bases, with 8 bases of the junction left unmatched. The CDR3 is made up of 17 amino acids. Germline lookup yields CDR1 SGHRS and CDR2 YFSETQ. CDR3 bases: TGCGCCAGCAGCTTGGCGTCGCTGGGACAGGGAAACACTGAAGCTTTCTTT. It yields the protein CASSLASLGQGNTEAFF.

The J gene is TRBJ2-5, the V gene TRBV30; D is unclear. V gave up 2 bases and J gave up 3 bases, with 10 bases separating them. CDR1 and CDR2 from the germline V gene are GTSNPN and SVGIG (reference sequence). The CDR3 has 13 amino acids. CDR3: CAWSSVSEETQYF. CDR3 bases: TGTGCCTGGAGTAGTGTCAGTGAAGAGACCCAGTACTTC.

The chain couples TRBV23-1 to TRBJ1-3; D might be TRBD1 (6 bases). TRBV23-1 falls under the ORF class, with uncertain function. The V end lost 10 bases, the J end lost 0 bases, and 16 bases lay between the germline ends. This CDR3 is 15 amino acids long. The CDR3, as DNA: TGCGCCATCAAAGGGGAACAGGGCTCTGGAAACACCATATATTTT. It encodes CAIKGEQGSGNTIYF.

The chain recombines TRBV27 with TRBJ1-2; TRBD1 is a possible D gene (6 bases). Germline-derived CDR1 and CDR2 are MNHEY and SMNVEV (reference sequence). The CDR3 extends over 14 amino acids. The V end was cut by 5 bases, the J end by 2 bases, with 12 bases between. The CDR3 reads CASSPRTDNYGYTF. The CDR3 nucleotides read TGTGCCAGCAGTCCCCGGACAGACAACTATGGCTACACCTTC.

The gene calls are TRBV6-6 and TRBJ1-6; 8 bases fit TRBD1. The germline CDR1 and CDR2 sequences are MNHNY and SVGAGI (reference sequence). The CDR3 has 16 residues. V dropped 5 bases and J dropped 10; count of bases not matched to a gene: 13. CDR3 nucleotides: TGTGCCAGCAGTGCCCTAAGAGAGTCAGGGGGCTCACCCCTCCACTTT. Protein: CASSALRESGGSPLHF.

This chain links TRBV4-2 with TRBJ2-3; 11 bases match TRBD2. Germline loops: CDR1 LGHNA, CDR2 YNFKEQ. The CDR3 is made up of 17 amino acids. V lost 3 bases and J lost 1; bases outside the gene matches: 6. The CDR3 sequence: CASSQATSGVGTDTQYF. The CDR3 DNA sequence: TGTGCCAGCAGCCAGGCGACTAGCGGGGTCGGCACAGATACGCAGTATTTT.

This clone was seen a single time. The V and J genes are TRBV5-8 and TRBJ1-6, with TRBD1 identical over 9 bases. This CDR3 has 17 residues. The germline gives CDR1 SGHTS, CDR2 YDEGEE. V was clipped by 3 bases and J by 9 bases; unmatched bases: 13. CDR3 protein: CASSSEKGTGFASPLHF. CDR3 DNA: TGTGCCAGCAGCTCGGAGAAGGGGACAGGGTTCGCTTCACCCCTCCACTTT. The full variable domain, completed using reference TRBV5-8 and TRBJ1-6, is EAGVTQSPTHLIKTRGQQATLRCSPISGHTSVYWYQQALGLGLQFLLWYDEGEERNRGNFPPRFSGRQFPNYSSELNVNALELEDSALYLCASSSEKGTGFASPLHFGNGTRLTVT.

This clone was seen once. V and J are TRBV5-8 and TRBJ1-5, with D possibly matching TRBD1 (6 bases). The germline gives CDR1 SGHTS, CDR2 YDEGEE. Between the trimmed V and J ends, which lost 1 base and 10 bases, there was a span of 18 bases. The CDR3 runs to 15 residues. The CDR3 coding sequence is TGTGCCAGCAGCTTGCCGGGGGCAGGGTATCTCCCCCAGCATTTT. It yields the protein CASSLPGAGYLPQHF. Full variable domain (outside the CDR3, taken from reference TRBV5-8 and TRBJ1-5): EAGVTQSPTHLIKTRGQQATLRCSPISGHTSVYWYQQALGLGLQFLLWYDEGEERNRGNFPPRFSGRQFPNYSSELNVNALELEDSALYLCASSLPGAGYLPQHFGDGTRLSIL.

The rearrangement links TRBV7-2 to TRBJ1-5; a weak D match, TRBD1 (5 bases). V dropped 5 bases and J dropped 4 bases, with 12 bases sitting between them. CDR1 and CDR2 from the germline V gene are SGHTA and FQGNSA. The length of the CDR3 is 14 residues. In nucleotides, the CDR3 is TGTGCCAGCAGCCTCCGGGACGGTAATCAGCCCCAGCATTTT. Residues: CASSLRDGNQPQHF.

As to this clone: Other DNA sequences in the same sample also yield this CDR3. The chain recombines TRBV5-4 with TRBJ2-1; possibly TRBD2 for D (7 bases). In germline, CDR1 is SGHNT, CDR2 YYREEE (reference sequence). V dropped 0 bases and J dropped 2 bases, with 12 bases sitting between them. This CDR3 has 16 residues. CDR3 in amino acids: CASSLAGGGAYNEQFF. The CDR3 nucleotides are TGTGCCAGCAGCTTGGCTGGAGGGGGGGCCTACAATGAGCAGTTCTTC.

The V call is TRBV7-6, the J call TRBJ2-7; D unclear. V was clipped by 5 bases and J by 5 bases, with 10 bases between them. Germline CDR1 SGHVS, CDR2 FNYEAQ. CDR3 length equals 12 residues. CDR3 sequence: CASSQEAHEQYF. CDR3 coding DNA: TGTGCCAGCAGCCAAGAAGCCCACGAGCAGTACTTC.

This clone appeared once. The chain couples TRBV6-5 to TRBJ2-1; D gene uncertain. Germline values: CDR1 MNHEY, CDR2 SVGAGI. The V end was cut by 7 bases, the J end by 2 bases, with 6 bases between. The CDR3 totals 12 residues. This chain's CDR3 is CASKAAYNEQFF. The CDR3 nucleotides are TGTGCCAGCAAGGCGGCCTACAATGAGCAGTTCTTC.

V is TRBV9 and J is TRBJ2-7; no definite D call. The CDR3 is made up of 15 amino acids. V was pared by 0 bases and J by 3 bases, with 13 bases between. Germline V CDR1 and CDR2: SGDLS, YYNGEE. Written as DNA, the CDR3 is TGTGCCAGCAGCGTAGGTGCGGACCGTCGCTACGAGCAGTACTTC. Translating gives CASSVGADRRYEQYF.